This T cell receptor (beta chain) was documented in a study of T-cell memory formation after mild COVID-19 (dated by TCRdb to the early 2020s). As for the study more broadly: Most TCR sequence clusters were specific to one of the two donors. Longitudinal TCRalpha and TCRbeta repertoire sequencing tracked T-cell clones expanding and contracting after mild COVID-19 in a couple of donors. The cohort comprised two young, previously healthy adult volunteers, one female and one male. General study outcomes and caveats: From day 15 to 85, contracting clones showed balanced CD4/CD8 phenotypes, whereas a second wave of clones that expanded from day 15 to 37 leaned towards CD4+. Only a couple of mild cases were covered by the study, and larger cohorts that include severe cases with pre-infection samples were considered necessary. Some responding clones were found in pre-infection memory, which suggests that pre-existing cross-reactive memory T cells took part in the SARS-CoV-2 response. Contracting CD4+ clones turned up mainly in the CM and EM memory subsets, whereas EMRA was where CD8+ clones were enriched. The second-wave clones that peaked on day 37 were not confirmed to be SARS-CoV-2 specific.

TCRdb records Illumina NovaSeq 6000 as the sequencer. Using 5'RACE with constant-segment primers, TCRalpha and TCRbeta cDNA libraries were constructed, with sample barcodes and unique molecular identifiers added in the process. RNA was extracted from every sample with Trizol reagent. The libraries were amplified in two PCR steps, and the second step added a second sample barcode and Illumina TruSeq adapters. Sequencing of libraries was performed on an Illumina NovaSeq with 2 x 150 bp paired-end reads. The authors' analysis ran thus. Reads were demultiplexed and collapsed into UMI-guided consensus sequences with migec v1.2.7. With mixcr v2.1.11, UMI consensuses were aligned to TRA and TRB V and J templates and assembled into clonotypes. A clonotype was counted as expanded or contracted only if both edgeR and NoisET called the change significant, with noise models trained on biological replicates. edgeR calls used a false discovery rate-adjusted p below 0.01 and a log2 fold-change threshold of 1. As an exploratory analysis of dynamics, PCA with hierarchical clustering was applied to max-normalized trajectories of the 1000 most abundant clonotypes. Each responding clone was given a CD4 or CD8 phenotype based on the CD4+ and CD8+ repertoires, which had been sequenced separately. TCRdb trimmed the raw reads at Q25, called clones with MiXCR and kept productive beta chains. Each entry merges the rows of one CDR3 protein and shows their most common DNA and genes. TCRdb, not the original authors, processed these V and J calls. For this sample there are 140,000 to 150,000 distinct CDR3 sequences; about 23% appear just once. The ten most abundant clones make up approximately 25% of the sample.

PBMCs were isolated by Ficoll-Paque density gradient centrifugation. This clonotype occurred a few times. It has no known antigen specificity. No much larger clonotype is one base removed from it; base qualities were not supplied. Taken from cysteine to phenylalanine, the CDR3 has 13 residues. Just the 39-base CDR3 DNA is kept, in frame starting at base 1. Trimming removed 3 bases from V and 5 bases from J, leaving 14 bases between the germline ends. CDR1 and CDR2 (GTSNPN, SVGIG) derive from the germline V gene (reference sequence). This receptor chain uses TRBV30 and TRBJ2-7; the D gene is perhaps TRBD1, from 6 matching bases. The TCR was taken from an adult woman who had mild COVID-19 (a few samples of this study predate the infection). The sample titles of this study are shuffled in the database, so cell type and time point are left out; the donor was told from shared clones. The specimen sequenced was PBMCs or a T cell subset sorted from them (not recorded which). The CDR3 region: CAWRLGGFDEQYF. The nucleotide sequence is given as TGTGCCTGGAGGTTAGGGGGTTTCGACGAGCAGTACTTC.